The T cell receptor (beta chain) described here comes from a study of blood T cell repertoires in COVID-19. Study background: Whether acute or convalescent, the COVID-19 samples came from the United States, Italy and Spain. Sources were T cells, B-cell-depleted T cells, or PBMCs; the material itself was cDNA or gDNA.

This CDR3 has 16 amino acids. Trimming took off 4 bases at V and 1 base at J, with 17 bases between the two ends. Germline V CDR1 and CDR2: SGHRS, YFSETQ. Under the authors' procedure: Amplifying reference gene primers gave estimates of nucleated cell counts. Repertoires were generated with immunoSEQ multiplex PCR, while TCRdb's copy carries only in-frame clones and drops some. V, J and clone size are taken as reported in that table, and D and trimming were inferred from the DNA itself. The table lists about 99,000 clones, around 90% of them singletons, with 17% in the top ten. The clonotype originates from a woman older than 75 in a cohort sampled during active COVID-19. Sequences were obtained from peripheral blood. The rearrangement joins TRBV5-1 to TRBJ1-1; D is uncertain. The CDR3: CASSPQPTYSNTEAFF. CDR3 in DNA: TGCGCCAGCAGCCCACAGCCGACATACTCGAACACTGAAGCTTTCTTT. Combining the CDR3 with reference TRBV5-1 and TRBJ1-1 gives the whole variable domain KAGVTQTPRYLIKTRGQQVTLSCSPISGHRSVSWYQQTPGQGLQFLFEYFSETQRNKGNFPGRFSGRQFSNSRSEMNVSTLELGDSALYLCASSPQPTYSNTEAFFGQGTRLTVV.